The present entry profiles one T cell receptor (beta chain) with its context. Its antigen is unidentified. This CDR3 comprises 15 residues. From germline, CDR1 is MDHEN and CDR2 SYDVKM. This entry belongs to a study of CXCR3-negative and CXCR3-positive naive CD8 T cells. Broader study findings: The study found more hydrophobic TRB CDR3s in CXCR3-positive naive cells than in CXCR3-negative naive cells.

Libraries were UMI-labeled 5' RACE TRB cDNA. From the 5' RACE reads, TCRdb lists one entry per CDR3 protein and no DNA. The clone table shows approximately 6,200 distinct CDR3 sequences, with the ten largest holding about 2%. V is TRBV28 and J is TRBJ1-6. This clonotype originated in a human donor in good health. Some clones in this sample may be carry-over from other donors' samples. Sequencing was done on a sample of naive CXCR3+ CD8+ T cells from blood. Stated subset: CD45RO-CCR7+CD27+CD95- naive CD8+ T cells expressing CXCR3 (TNR3+). This CDR3 reads CASSFVQEDNSPLHF.